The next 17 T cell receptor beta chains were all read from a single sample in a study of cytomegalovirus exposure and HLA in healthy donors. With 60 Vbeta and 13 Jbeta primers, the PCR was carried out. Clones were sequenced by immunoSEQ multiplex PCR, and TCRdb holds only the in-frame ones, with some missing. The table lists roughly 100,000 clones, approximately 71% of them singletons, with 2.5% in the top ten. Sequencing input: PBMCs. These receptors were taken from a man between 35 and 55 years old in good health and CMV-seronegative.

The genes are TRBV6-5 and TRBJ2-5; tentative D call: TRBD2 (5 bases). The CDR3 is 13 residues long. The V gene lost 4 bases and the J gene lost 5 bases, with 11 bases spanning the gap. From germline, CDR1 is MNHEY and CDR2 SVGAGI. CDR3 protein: CASSSGVGETQYF. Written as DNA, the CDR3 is TGTGCCAGCAGTTCCGGGGTCGGGGAGACCCAGTACTTC.

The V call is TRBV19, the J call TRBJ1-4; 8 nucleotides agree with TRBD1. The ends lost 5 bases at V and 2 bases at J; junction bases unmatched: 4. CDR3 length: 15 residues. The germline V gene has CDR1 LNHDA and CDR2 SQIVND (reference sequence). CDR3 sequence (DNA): TGTGCCAGTAGTCAAGACAGGGGCACTAATGAAAAACTGTTTTTT. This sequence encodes CASSQDRGTNEKLFF.

CDR3 sequence (DNA): TGTGCCAGCAGCTTAGTTGGTAGCGGGGCAGTTCGAGAGACCCAGTACTTC. It translates to CASSLVGSGAVRETQYF. This chain links TRBV7-8 with TRBJ2-5, with 8 nucleotides matching TRBD2. The junction had 11 bases not matched to a gene; V was cut back by 1 base and J by 4 bases. From germline, CDR1 is SGHVS and CDR2 FQNEAQ. CDR3 length: 17 residues. Combining the CDR3 with reference TRBV7-8 and TRBJ2-5 gives the whole variable domain GAGVSQSPRYKVAKRGQDVALRCDPISGHVSLFWYQQALGQGPEFLTYFQNEAQLDKSGLPSDRFFAERPEGSVSTLKIQRTQQEDSAVYLCASSLVGSGAVRETQYFGPGTRLLVL.

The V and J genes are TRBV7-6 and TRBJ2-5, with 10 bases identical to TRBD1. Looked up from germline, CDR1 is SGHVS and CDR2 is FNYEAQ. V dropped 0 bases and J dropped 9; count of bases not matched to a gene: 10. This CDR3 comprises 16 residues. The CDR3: CASSLAGRQGASAQYF. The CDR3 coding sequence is TGTGCCAGCAGCTTAGCGGGGAGACAGGGGGCGTCAGCCCAGTACTTC.

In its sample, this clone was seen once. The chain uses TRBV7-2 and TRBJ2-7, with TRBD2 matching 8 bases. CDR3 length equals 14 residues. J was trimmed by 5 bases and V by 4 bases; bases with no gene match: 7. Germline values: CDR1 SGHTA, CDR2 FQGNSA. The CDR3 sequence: CASSSGLALDEQYF. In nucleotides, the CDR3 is TGTGCCAGCAGCTCAGGACTAGCCCTCGACGAGCAGTACTTC.

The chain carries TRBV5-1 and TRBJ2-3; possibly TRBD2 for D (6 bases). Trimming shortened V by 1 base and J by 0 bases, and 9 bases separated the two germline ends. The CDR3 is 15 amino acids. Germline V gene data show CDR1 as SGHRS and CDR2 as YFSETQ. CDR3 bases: TGCGCCAGCAGCTTGACTAGCCTCAGCACAGATACGCAGTATTTT. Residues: CASSLTSLSTDTQYF.

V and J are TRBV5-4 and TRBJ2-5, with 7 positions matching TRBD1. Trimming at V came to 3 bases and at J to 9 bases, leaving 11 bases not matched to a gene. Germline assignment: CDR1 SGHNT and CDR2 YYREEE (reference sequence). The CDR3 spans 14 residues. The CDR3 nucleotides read TGTGCCAGCAGCTCGCGACAGGGTATCAATCCCCAGTACTTC. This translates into CASSSRQGINPQYF.

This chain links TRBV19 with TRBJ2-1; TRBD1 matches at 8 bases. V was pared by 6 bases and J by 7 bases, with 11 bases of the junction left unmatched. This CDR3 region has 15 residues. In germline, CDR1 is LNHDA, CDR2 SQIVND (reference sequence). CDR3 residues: CASRYQTGEFNEQFF. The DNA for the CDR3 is TGTGCCAGTAGATACCAGACAGGGGAGTTTAATGAGCAGTTCTTC.

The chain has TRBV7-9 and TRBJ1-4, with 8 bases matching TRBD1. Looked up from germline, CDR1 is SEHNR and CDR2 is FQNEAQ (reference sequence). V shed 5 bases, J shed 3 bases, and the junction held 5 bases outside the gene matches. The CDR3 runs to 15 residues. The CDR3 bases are TGTGCCAGCAGCCCAGGGGGCGCATCTAATGAAAAACTGTTTTTT. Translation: CASSPGGASNEKLFF.

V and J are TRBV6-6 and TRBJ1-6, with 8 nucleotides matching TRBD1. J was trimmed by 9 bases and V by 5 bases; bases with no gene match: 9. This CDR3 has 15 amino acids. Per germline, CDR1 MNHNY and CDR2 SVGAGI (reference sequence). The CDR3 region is CASSPTGQATSPLHF. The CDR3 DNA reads TGTGCCAGCAGTCCTACGGGACAGGCGACTTCACCCCTCCACTTT.

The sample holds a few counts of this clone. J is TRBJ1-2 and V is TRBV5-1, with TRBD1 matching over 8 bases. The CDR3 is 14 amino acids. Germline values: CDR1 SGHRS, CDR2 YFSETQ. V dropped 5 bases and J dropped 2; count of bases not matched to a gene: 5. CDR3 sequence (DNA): TGCGCCAGCAGGCCGACAGGGGCCAACTATGGCTACACCTTC. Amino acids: CASRPTGANYGYTF.

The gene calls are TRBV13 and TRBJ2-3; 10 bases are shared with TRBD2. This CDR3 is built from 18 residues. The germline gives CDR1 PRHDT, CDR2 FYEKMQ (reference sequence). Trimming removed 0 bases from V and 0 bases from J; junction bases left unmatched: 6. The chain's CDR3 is CASSLGLAGVASTDTQYF. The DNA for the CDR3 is TGTGCCAGCAGCTTAGGGCTAGCGGGGGTCGCTAGCACAGATACGCAGTATTTT.

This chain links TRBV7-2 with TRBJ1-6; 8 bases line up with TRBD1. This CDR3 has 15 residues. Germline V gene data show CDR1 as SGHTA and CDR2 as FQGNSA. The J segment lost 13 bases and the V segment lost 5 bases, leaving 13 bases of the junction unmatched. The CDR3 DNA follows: TGTGCCAGCAGCCCAAGGACAGGGCCAGGGCAGCCCCTCCACTTT. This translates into CASSPRTGPGQPLHF. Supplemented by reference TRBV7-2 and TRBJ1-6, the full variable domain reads GAGVSQSPSNKVTEKGKDVELRCDPISGHTALYWYRQSLGQGLEFLIYFQGNSAPDKSGLPSDRFSAERTGGSVSTLTIQRTQQEDSAVYLCASSPRTGPGQPLHFGNGTRLTVT.

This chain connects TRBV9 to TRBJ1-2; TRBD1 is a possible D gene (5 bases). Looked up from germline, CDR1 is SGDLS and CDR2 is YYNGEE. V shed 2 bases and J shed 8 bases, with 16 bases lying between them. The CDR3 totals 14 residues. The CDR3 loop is CASSVGTAGGGYTF. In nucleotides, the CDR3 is TGTGCCAGCAGCGTTGGGACGGCTGGGGGGGGCTACACCTTC.

This CDR3 is CASSPLRGGNNEQFF. CDR3 coding DNA: TGTGCCAGCTCACCCCTTAGGGGGGGGAACAATGAGCAGTTCTTC. The chain employs TRBV18 and TRBJ2-1, with D maybe TRBD2 (7 bases). Germline CDR1 KGHSH, CDR2 LQKENI. The CDR3 is made up of 15 amino acids. Trimming took off 3 bases at V and 5 bases at J, with 14 bases between the two ends.

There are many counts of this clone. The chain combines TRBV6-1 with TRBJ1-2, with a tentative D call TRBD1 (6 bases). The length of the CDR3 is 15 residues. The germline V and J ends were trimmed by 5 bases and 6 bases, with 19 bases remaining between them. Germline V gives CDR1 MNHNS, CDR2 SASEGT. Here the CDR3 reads CASSPQFGGADGYTF. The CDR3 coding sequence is TGTGCCAGCAGTCCCCAGTTTGGGGGGGCGGATGGCTACACCTTC.

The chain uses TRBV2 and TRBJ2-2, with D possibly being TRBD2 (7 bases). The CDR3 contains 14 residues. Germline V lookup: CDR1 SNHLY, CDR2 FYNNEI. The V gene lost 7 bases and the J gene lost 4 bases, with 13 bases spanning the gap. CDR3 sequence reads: CASMGGPLTGELFF. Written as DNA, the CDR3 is TGTGCCAGCATGGGGGGGCCGCTCACCGGGGAGCTGTTTTTT.